This T cell receptor (beta chain) was identified in a study of OX40 agonist ivuxolimab in advanced cancers. At the level of the study: The patients received agonistic anti-OX40 (CD134) antibody ivuxolimab. Averaging about 60 years in age, with a range of about 23 to 79, the cohort was about 86% male. The study, taken as a whole, reports: CD8+ T cells were the subset that, on average, had more expanded clones than CD4+.

The repertoire was sequenced with immunoSEQ multiplex PCR; TCRdb's copy has only in-frame clones and lacks some. There are about 54,000 clones in the sample; 84% occur only once, and 0.95% to 1.5% lies in the top ten. CDR1 is SGHTA, CDR2 FQGNSA, per germline. The CDR3 contains 13 residues. The V gene lost 1 base and the J gene lost 5 bases, with 8 bases spanning the gap. To note about this clone: Its antigen is still unknown.

Collection of blood occurred at baseline, at cycle 4 day 1, and at cycle 7 day 1. The V gene is TRBV7-2, the J gene TRBJ1-2; D call uncertain. This specimen consisted of CD4+ or CD8+ T cells sorted from blood, obtained in a trial of the OX40 agonist ivuxolimab. This sequence originates from an adult with an advanced solid tumor such as melanoma, head and neck, liver or kidney cancer. As DNA, the CDR3 is TGTGCCAGCAGCTTAGGTTTTTCGTATGGCTACACCTTC. Protein: CASSLGFSYGYTF.